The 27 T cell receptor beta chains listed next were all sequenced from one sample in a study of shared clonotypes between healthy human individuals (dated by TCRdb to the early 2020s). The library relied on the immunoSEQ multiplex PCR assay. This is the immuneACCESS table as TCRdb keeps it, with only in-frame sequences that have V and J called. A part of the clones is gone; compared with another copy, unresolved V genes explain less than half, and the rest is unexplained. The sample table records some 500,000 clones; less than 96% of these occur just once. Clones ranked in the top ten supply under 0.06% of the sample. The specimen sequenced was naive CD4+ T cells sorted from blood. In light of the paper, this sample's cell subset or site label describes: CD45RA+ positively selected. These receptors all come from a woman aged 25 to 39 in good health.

The CDR3 loop reads CSVEDRGTSGISYEQYF. In DNA, the CDR3 is TGCAGCGTTGAAGATCGGGGGACTAGCGGGATCTCCTACGAGCAGTACTTC. The rearrangement links TRBV29-1 to TRBJ2-7, with 13 positions matching TRBD2. J was trimmed by 0 bases and V by 0 bases; bases with no gene match: 5. CDR3 size: 17 residues. The germline V gene encodes CDR1 SQVTM and CDR2 ANQGSEA.

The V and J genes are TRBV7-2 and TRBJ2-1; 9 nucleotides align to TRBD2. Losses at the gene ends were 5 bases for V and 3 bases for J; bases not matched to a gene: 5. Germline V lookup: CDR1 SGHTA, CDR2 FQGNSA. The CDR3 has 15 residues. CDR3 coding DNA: TGTGCCAGCAGCCCTAGCGGGAACAACTACAATGAGCAGTTCTTC. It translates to CASSPSGNNYNEQFF.

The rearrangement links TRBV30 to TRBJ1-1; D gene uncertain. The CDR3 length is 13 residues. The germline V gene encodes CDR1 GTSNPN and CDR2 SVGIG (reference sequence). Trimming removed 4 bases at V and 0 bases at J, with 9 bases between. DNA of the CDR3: TGTGCCTGGATTCGGCTATTGAACACTGAAGCTTTCTTT. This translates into CAWIRLLNTEAFF. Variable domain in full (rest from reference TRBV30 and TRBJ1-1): SQTIHQWPATLVQPVGSPLSLECTVEGTSNPNLYWYRQAAGRGLQLLFYSVGIGQISSEVPQNLSASRPQDRQFILSSKKLLLSDSGFYLCAWIRLLNTEAFFGQGTRLTVV.

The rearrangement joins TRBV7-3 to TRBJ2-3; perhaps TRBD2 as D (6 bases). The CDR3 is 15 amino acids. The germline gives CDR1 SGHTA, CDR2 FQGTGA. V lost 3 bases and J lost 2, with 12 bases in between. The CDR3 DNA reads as TGTGCCAGCAGCTTGGGGACTTCCGACACAGATACGCAGTATTTT. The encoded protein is CASSLGTSDTDTQYF. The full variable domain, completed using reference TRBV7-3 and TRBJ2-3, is GAGVSQTPSNKVTEKGKYVELRCDPISGHTALYWYRQSLGQGPEFLIYFQGTGAADDSGLPNDRFFAVRPEGSVSTLKIQRTERGDSAVYLCASSLGTSDTDTQYFGPGTRLTVL.

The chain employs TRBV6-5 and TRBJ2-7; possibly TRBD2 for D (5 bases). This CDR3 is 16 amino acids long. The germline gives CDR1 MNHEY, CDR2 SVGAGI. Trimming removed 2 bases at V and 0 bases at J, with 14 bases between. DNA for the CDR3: TGTGCCAGCAGTTACCCCAGGAGGAGGAGCTCCTACGAGCAGTACTTC. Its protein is CASSYPRRRSSYEQYF.

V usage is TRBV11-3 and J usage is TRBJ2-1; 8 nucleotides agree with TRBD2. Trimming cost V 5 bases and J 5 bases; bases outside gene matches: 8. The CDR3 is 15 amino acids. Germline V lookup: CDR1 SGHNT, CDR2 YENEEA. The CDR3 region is CASSVASGFNNEQFF. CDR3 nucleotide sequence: TGTGCCAGCAGCGTAGCTAGCGGGTTTAACAATGAGCAGTTCTTC. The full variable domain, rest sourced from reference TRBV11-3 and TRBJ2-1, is EAGVVQSPRYKIIEKKQPVAFWCNPISGHNTLYWYLQNLGQGPELLIRYENEEAVDDSQLPKDRFSAERLKGVDSTLKIQPAELGDSAVYLCASSVASGFNNEQFFGPGTRLTVL.

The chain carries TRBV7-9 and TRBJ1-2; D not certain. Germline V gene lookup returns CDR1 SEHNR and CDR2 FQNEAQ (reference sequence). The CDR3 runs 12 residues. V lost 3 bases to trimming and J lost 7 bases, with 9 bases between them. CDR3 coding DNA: TGTGCCAGCAGCTTGGGTGGAGTTGGCTACACCTTC. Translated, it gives CASSLGGVGYTF.

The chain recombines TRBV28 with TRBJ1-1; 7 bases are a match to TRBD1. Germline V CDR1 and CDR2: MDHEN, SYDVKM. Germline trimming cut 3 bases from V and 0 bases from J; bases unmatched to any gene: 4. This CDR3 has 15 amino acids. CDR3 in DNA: TGTGCCAGCAGTTTGGGACAGCGGGTGAACACTGAAGCTTTCTTT. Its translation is CASSLGQRVNTEAFF.

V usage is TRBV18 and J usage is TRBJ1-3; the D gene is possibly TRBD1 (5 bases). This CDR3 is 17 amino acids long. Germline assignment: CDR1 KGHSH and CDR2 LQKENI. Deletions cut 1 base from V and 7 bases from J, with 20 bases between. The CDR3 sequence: CASSPLEHGTGGNTIYF. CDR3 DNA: TGTGCCAGCTCACCACTTGAGCACGGGACGGGAGGCAACACCATATATTTT.

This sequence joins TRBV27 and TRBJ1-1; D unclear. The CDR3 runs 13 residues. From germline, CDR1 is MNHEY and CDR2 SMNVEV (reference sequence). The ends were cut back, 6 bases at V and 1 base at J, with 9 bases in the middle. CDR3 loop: CASRRLGNTEAFF. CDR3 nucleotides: TGTGCCAGCAGACGCCTAGGGAACACTGAAGCTTTCTTT.

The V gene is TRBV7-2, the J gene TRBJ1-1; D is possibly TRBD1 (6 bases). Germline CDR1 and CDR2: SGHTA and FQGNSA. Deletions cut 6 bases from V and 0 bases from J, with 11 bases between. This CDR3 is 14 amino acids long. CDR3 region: CASRRTAMNTEAFF. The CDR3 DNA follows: TGTGCCAGCAGACGGACAGCTATGAACACTGAAGCTTTCTTT.

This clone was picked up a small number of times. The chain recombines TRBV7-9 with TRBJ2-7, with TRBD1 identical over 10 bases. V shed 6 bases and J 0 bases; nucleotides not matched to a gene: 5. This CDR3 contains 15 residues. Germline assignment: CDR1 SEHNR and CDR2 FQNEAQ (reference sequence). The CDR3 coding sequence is TGTGCCAGCAGTCAGGACAGGGGGAGCTCCTACGAGCAGTACTTC. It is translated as CASSQDRGSSYEQYF.

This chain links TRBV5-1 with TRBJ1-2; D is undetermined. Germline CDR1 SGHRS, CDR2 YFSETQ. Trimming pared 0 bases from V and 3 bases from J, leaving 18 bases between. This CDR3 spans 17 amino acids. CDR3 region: CASSLDTRIGVDYGYTF. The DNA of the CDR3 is TGCGCCAGCAGCTTGGACACCCGGATTGGGGTGGACTATGGCTACACCTTC.

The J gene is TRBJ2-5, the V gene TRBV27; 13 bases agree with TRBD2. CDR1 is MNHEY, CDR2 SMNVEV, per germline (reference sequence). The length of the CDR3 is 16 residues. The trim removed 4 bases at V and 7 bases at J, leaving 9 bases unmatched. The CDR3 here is CASSSPTGTSGMTQYF. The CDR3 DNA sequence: TGTGCCAGCAGTTCACCCACCGGGACTAGCGGGATGACCCAGTACTTC.

This CDR3 is CASSKRAREGYNEQFF. CDR3 in DNA: TGTGCCAGCAGCAAAAGGGCACGGGAGGGCTACAATGAGCAGTTCTTC. The chain links TRBV21-1 to TRBJ2-1; TRBD2 is the table's D call and was not checked against the DNA. TRBV21-1 is a listed pseudogene. The CDR3 has 16 residues.

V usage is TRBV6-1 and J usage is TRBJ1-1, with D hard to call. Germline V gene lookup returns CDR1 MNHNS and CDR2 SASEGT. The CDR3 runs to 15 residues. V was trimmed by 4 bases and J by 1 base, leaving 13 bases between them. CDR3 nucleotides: TGTGCCAGCAGTGGAAGTATTAATCCGAACACTGAAGCTTTCTTT. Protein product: CASSGSINPNTEAFF.

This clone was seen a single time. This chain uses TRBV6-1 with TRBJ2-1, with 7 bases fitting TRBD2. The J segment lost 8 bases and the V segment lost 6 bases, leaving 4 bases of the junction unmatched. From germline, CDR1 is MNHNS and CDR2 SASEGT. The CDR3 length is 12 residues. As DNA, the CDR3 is TGTGCCAGCAGGGGAGGGAGCTATGAGCAGTTCTTC. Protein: CASRGGSYEQFF.

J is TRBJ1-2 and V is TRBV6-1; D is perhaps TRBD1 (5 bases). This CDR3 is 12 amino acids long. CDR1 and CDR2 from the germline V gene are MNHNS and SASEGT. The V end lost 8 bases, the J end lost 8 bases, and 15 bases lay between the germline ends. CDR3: CASRNGAVGYTF. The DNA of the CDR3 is TGTGCCAGCCGTAACGGGGCGGTCGGCTACACCTTC.

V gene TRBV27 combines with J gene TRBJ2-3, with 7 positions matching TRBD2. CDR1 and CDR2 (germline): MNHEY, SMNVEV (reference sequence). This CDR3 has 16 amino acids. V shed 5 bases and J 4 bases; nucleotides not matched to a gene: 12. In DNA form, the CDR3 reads TGTGCCAGCAGTCCTCTAGCGGAACCTTATTCAGATACGCAGTATTTT. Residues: CASSPLAEPYSDTQYF.

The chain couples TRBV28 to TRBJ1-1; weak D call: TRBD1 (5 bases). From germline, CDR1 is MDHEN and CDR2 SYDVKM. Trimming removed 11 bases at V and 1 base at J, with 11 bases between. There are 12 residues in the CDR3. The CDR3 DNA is TGTGCCCGGGGACGACGGAACACTGAAGCTTTCTTT. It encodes CARGRRNTEAFF.

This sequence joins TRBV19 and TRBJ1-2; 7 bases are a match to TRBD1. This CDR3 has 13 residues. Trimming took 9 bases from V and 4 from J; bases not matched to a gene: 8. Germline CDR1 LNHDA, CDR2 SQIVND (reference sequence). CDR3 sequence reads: CASSWDSPYGYTF. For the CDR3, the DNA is TGTGCCAGCTCTTGGGACAGCCCCTATGGCTACACCTTC.

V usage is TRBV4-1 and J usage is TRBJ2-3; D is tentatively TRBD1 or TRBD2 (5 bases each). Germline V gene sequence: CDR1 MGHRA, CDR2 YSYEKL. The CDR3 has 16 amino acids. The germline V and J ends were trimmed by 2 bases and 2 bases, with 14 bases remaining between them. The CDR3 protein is CASSQPGAMFTDTQYF. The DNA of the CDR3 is TGCGCCAGCAGCCAACCCGGGGCTATGTTCACAGATACGCAGTATTTT.

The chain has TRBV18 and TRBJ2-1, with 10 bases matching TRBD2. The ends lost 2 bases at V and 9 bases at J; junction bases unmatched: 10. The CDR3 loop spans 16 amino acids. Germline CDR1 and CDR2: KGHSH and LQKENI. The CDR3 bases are TGTGCCAGCTCACCATCCGGGCTAGCGGGAGTCCCTGAGCAGTTCTTC. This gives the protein CASSPSGLAGVPEQFF.

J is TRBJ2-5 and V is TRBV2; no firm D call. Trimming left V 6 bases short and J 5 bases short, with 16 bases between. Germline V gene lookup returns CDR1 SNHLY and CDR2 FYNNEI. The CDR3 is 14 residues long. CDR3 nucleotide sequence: TGTGCCAGCAGGGGCCAGCGAGGTTCGGAGACCCAGTACTTC. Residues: CASRGQRGSETQYF.

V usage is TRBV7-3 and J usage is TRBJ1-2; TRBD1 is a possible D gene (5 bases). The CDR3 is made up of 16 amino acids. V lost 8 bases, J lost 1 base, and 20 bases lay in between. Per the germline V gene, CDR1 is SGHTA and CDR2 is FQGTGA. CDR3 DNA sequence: TGTGCCAGCCCCGGGTCCGGGGGACGTAATAACTATGGCTACACCTTC. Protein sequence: CASPGSGGRNNYGYTF.

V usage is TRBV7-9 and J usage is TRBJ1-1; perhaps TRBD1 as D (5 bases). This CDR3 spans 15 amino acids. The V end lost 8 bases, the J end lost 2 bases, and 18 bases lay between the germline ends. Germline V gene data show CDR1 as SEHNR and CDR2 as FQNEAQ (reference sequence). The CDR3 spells CASQIGNGGNTEAFF. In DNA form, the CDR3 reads TGTGCCAGCCAGATAGGGAATGGGGGAAACACTGAAGCTTTCTTT. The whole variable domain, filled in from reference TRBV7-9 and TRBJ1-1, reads DTGVSQNPRHKITKRGQNVTFRCDPISEHNRLYWYRQTLGQGPEFLTYFQNEAQLEKSRLLSDRFSAERPKGSFSTLEIQRTEQGDSAMYLCASQIGNGGNTEAFFGQGTRLTVV.

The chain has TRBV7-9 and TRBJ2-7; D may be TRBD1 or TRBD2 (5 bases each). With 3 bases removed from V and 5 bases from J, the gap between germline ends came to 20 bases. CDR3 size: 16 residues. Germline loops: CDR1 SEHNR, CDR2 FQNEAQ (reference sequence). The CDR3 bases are TGTGCCAGCAGCTTTGTGGCCTTGGGGGTAGGCAACGAGCAGTACTTC. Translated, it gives CASSFVALGVGNEQYF.